The subject of this entry is one T cell receptor (beta chain). This entry belongs to a study of blood T cell repertoires in COVID-19. At the level of the study: Samples came from the United States, Italy and Spain, spanning acute and convalescent COVID-19. Nucleic acid was either cDNA or gDNA, and it came from T cells, B-cell-depleted T cells, or PBMCs.

Participants, about 18 to 89 years old, spanned 25 or so US areas. The CDR3 spans 15 residues. The V and J ends lost 2 bases and 0 bases respectively, with 8 bases between them. Germline V gene lookup returns CDR1 LNHDA and CDR2 SQIVND (reference sequence). Produced via immunoSEQ multiplex PCR; TCRdb's table is partial and in-frame only. This table has 160,000 or so clones, roughly 84% appearing once. The J gene is TRBJ1-5, the V gene TRBV19; D remains ambiguous. The clonotype comes from a woman aged 45-60 years who had recovered from COVID-19. Source material: PBMCs or T cells enriched from blood (not recorded which). The CDR3 DNA is TGTGCCAGTAGTATATCGGGGAATAGCAATCAGCCCCAGCATTTT. Translating gives CASSISGNSNQPQHF.